This T cell receptor (beta chain) was sequenced for a study of blood T cell repertoires in COVID-19. Participants spanned ages 18 to 89 years and resided in some 22 US areas. Participant-reported clinical history was the basis for cohort assignment. Recovered status in Cohort 3 required two negative PCRs, clearance, or symptom resolution. Clones were sequenced by immunoSEQ multiplex PCR, and TCRdb holds only the in-frame ones, with some missing. The sample shows over 300,000 clones, approximately 89% of them seen only once. The CDR3 is 14 amino acids. Germline CDR1 and CDR2: MNHEY and SVGAGI. The trim removed 6 bases at V and 0 bases at J, leaving 1 base unmatched.

The sample taken for sequencing was PBMCs or T cells enriched from blood (not recorded which). This chain joins TRBV6-5 and TRBJ1-1; 10 bases agree with TRBD1. This TCR came from a woman in her forties who had recovered from COVID-19. In nucleotides, the CDR3 is TGTGCCAGCAGGGGGACAGGGGTGAACACTGAAGCTTTCTTT. Translation: CASRGTGVNTEAFF.